These T cell receptor beta chains were read from a single sample in a study of breast tumors, draining lymph nodes, adjacent tissues. TCRdb re-called the multiplex PCR reads with MiXCR, one entry per CDR3 protein. The table shows some 170,000 distinct CDR3 sequences, with 30% to 40% occurring only once. The sample consisted of axillary lymph node tissue. The receptors here all came from a female donor with breast cancer. Some clones in this sample may be carry-over from other donors' samples. The CDR3 runs from the conserved cysteine through the conserved F or W. Fields, in order: J gene, clone size, V gene, CDR3 length, D gene, CDR3 protein, CDR3 DNA. D genes are given only for firm matches. Part of the rows lack a size; the others show once, few, many or a class for expanded clones.

>TRBJ1-4|-|TRBV6-6|17|-
CASSHQTGSGTNEKLFF
TGTGCCAGCAGTCACCAAACTGGGAGCGGGACCAATGAAAAACTGTTTTTT
>TRBJ1-3|many|TRBV20-1|16|-
CSARETLGPERNTIYF
TGCAGTGCTAGAGAGACTCTGGGGCCAGAGAGAAACACCATATATTTT
>TRBJ1-1|many|TRBV2|12|-
CASRRGVTEAFF
TGTGCCAGCAGGCGAGGTGTCACTGAAGCTTTCTTT
>TRBJ1-6|-|TRBV5-1|14|-
CASSLPQINSPPHF
TGCGCCAGCAGCTTGCCCCAGATTAATTCCCCCCCCCACTTT
>TRBJ1-2|many|TRBV19|15|TRBD1
CASRRTGGARDGYTF
TGTGCCAGTAGGAGGACAGGGGGCGCGAGAGATGGCTACACCTTC
>TRBJ1-5|many|TRBV29-1|12|-
CSALVGNQPQHF
TGCAGCGCTTTAGTCGGCAATCAGCCCCAGCATTTT
>TRBJ1-6|many|TRBV4-1|17|-
CASSHTLGTRANSPLHF
TGCGCCAGCAGCCACACTCTTGGGACCAGGGCTAATTCACCCCTCCACTTT
>TRBJ2-4|many|TRBV7-9|17|-
CASSPLAEILAKNIQYF
TGTGCCAGCAGCCCCCTCGCGGAGATACTAGCCAAAAACATTCAGTACTTC
>TRBJ1-2|-|TRBV11-2|15|-
CASSLIAGPSGGYTF
TGTGCCAGCAGCTTAATTGCGGGGCCCTCAGGTGGCTACACCTTC
>TRBJ2-7|-|TRBV15|16|TRBD2
CATSRDVTGGGYGQYF
TGTGCCACCAGCAGAGACGTAACTGGGGGAGGGTACGGGCAGTACTTC
>TRBJ2-5|many|TRBV19|15|-
CASSMTGTVAETQYF
TGTGCCAGTAGTATGACCGGGACTGTGGCGGAGACCCAGTACTTC
>TRBJ1-1|-|TRBV11-2|10|-
CASSYTEAFF
TGTGCCAGCAGCTACACTGAAGCTTTCTTT
>TRBJ1-6|-|TRBV2|16|-
CASSEVESAYNSPLHF
TGTGCCAGCAGTGAAGTAGAGTCAGCATATAATTCACCCCTCCACTTT
>TRBJ1-5|many|TRBV7-7|13|-
CASSAGPNQPQHF
TGTGCTAGCAGCGCCGGACCCAATCAGCCCCAGCATTTT
>TRBJ1-6|many|TRBV20-1|13|-
CSVPRRDNSPLHF
TGCAGTGTACCCCGGCGGGACAATTCACCCCTCCACTTT
>TRBJ1-2|many|TRBV20-1|13|-
CSAPPGHNYGYTF
TGCAGTGCCCCCCCGGGGCACAACTATGGCTACACCTTC
>TRBJ2-1|-|TRBV7-7|15|-
CASSLVQGMENEQLF
TGTGCTAGCAGCTTAGTGCAGGGGATGGAGAATGAGCAGCTCTTC
>TRBJ2-5|many|TRBV3-1|13|-
CASGPRAQETQYF
TGTGCCAGCGGACCGAGGGCCCAAGAGACCCAGTACTTC
>TRBJ2-7|many|TRBV19|13|-
CASSVSQSYEQYF
TGTGCCAGTAGTGTCAGCCAGTCCTACGAGCAGTACTTC
>TRBJ2-5|many|TRBV7-7|15|-
CASSLYGGGWETQYF
TGTGCTAGCAGCTTATACGGCGGAGGGTGGGAGACCCAGTACTTC
>TRBJ1-3|many|TRBV7-2|15|TRBD1
CASSLGDRVGNTIYF
TGTGCCAGCAGCTTAGGGGACAGGGTTGGAAACACCATATATTTT
>TRBJ2-2|-|TRBV20-1|16|-
CSAIGGGPEGNGELFF
TGCAGTGCCATCGGCGGGGGCCCGGAGGGGAACGGGGAGCTGTTTTTT
>TRBJ1-4|many|TRBV7-9|15|TRBD1
CASRLTGGDGEKLFF
TGTGCCAGCAGGCTAACAGGGGGCGATGGAGAAAAACTGTTTTTT
>TRBJ1-2|many|TRBV10-1|12|-
CASSDTSYGYTF
TGCGCCAGCAGTGACACCTCCTATGGCTACACCTTC
>TRBJ1-2|-|TRBV24-1|12|-
CATGARSYGYTF
TGTGCCACCGGTGCCAGGAGCTATGGCTACACCTTC
>TRBJ1-4|many|TRBV27|14|TRBD1
CASSGRTGGEKLFF
TGTGCCAGCAGTGGAAGGACAGGGGGTGAAAAACTGTTTTTT
>TRBJ2-7|many|TRBV27|17|-
CASSPAQRLTPFYEQYF
TGTGCCAGCAGTCCCGCACAGCGACTTACCCCTTTTTACGAGCAGTACTTC
>TRBJ1-2|many|TRBV14|14|TRBD1
CASSIQGANYGYTF
TGTGCCAGCAGCATACAGGGGGCGAATTATGGCTACACCTTC
>TRBJ2-7|many|TRBV12-3/TRBV12-4|13|-
CASSFNIHYEQYF
TGTGCCAGCAGTTTCAACATACACTACGAGCAGTACTTC
>TRBJ1-1|few|TRBV7-3|14|TRBD1
CASSSQGAHTEAFF
TGTGCCAGCAGCTCACAGGGGGCCCACACTGAAGCTTTCTTT
>TRBJ2-2|once|TRBV20-1|15|TRBD2
CSARKTGGDAGELFF
TGCAGTGCTAGAAAAACCGGGGGGGACGCCGGGGAGCTGTTTTTT
>TRBJ1-5|many|TRBV19|16|TRBD1
CASSPLQGSVRQPQHF
TGTGCCAGTAGTCCACTACAGGGGAGCGTCAGACAGCCCCAGCATTTT
>TRBJ2-6|many|TRBV30|13|TRBD1
CAWGTAGANVLTF
TGTGCCTGGGGGACAGCCGGGGCCAACGTCCTGACTTTC
>TRBJ2-6|-|TRBV5-4|17|-
CASSLAVTNSGANVLTF
TGTGCCAGCAGCTTGGCCGTGACCAACTCTGGGGCCAACGTCCTGACTTTC
>TRBJ1-4|many|TRBV7-9|15|-
CASSRAAGGREKLFF
TGTGCCAGCAGCCGGGCCGCCGGGGGCAGGGAAAAACTGTTTTTT
>TRBJ2-7|many|TRBV5-1|14|-
CASSLVVSTYEQYF
TGCGCCAGCAGCTTGGTGGTCAGCACCTACGAGCAGTACTTC
>TRBJ2-5|many|TRBV12-3/TRBV12-4|13|-
CASSFPPRETQYF
TGTGCCAGCAGTTTCCCCCCCCGGGAGACCCAGTACTTC